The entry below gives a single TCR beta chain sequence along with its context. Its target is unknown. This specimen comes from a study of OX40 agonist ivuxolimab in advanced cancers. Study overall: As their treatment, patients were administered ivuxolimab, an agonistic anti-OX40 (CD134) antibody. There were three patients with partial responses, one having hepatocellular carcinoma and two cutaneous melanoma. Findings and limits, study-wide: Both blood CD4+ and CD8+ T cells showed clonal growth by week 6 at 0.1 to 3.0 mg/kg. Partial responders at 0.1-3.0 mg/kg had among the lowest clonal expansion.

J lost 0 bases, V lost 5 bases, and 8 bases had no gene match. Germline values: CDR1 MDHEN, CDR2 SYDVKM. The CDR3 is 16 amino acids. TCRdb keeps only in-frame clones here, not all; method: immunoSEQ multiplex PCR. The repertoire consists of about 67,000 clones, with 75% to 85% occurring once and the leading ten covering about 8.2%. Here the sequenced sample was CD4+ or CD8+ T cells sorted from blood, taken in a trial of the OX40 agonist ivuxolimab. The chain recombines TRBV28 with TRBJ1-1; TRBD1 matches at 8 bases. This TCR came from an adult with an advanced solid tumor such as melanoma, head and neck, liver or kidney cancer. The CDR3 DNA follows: TGTGCCAGCAGTAAGACAGGGGCCTTGATGAACACTGAAGCTTTCTTT. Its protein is CASSKTGALMNTEAFF. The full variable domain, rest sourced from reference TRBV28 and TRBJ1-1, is DVKVTQSSRYLVKRTGEKVFLECVQDMDHENMFWYRQDPGLGLRLIYFSYDVKMKEKGDIPEGYSVSREKKERFSLILESASTNQTSMYLCASSKTGALMNTEAFFGQGTRLTVV.